These T cell receptor beta chains were read from a single sample in a study of blood T cell repertoires in COVID-19. Sequencing used immunoSEQ multiplex PCR; TCRdb keeps in-frame clones, though not all of them. Here the sample spans 77,000 or so clones, around 85% being singletons. Sequencing was carried out using peripheral blood. The receptor set was obtained from a man older than 75 with acute or convalescent COVID-19. The CDR3 runs from the conserved cysteine through the conserved F or W. D genes are given only for firm matches. Clone size is not always given. Where it is, it says once, few, many or a class for expanded clones.

V	J	length	D	size	DNA	CDR3
TRBV7-9	TRBJ2-5	15	-	-	TGTGCCAGCAGCTTAGCTGGTCCGCGGGGAGAGACCCAGTACTTC	CASSLAGPRGETQYF
TRBV6-1	TRBJ1-6	16	-	-	TGTGCCAGCAGTGAAGGAGGGAGGCGGGATAATTCACCCCTCCACTTT	CASSEGGRRDNSPLHF
TRBV25-1	TRBJ1-4	12	-	-	TGTGCCAGCAGTGCCAGGGGTGAAAAACTGTTTTTT	CASSARGEKLFF
TRBV7-3	TRBJ2-3	15	TRBD2	-	TGTGCCAGCAGCACCATAGCGGGGGGGACAGATACGCAGTATTTT	CASSTIAGGTDTQYF
TRBV2	TRBJ2-5	13	-	-	TGTGCCAGCAGCAGACTAGTTCAAGAGACCCAGTACTTC	CASSRLVQETQYF
TRBV6-2/TRBV6-3	TRBJ1-5	18	TRBD1	few	TGTGCCAGCAGTTCGGGACAGGGGATCACTTGGGGGAATCAGCCCCAGCATTTT	CASSSGQGITWGNQPQHF
TRBV5-5	TRBJ2-1	18	TRBD2	-	TGTGCCAGCAGCTTCGCGACTAGCGGGGTGAGCTCCTACAATGAGCAGTTCTTC	CASSFATSGVSSYNEQFF
TRBV7-3	TRBJ2-5	14	-	-	TGTGCCAGCAGCCTCACAGGGTCGGAAGAGACCCAGTACTTC	CASSLTGSEETQYF
TRBV6-5	TRBJ2-1	15	TRBD1	-	TGTGCCAGCAAGAGGGACAGGAGCTCCTACAATGAGCAGTTCTTC	CASKRDRSSYNEQFF
TRBV5-4	TRBJ1-5	15	-	few	TGTGCCAGCAGCTTGACGCGGGGTGGCAATCAGCCCCAGCATTTT	CASSLTRGGNQPQHF
TRBV5-8	TRBJ2-3	17	TRBD2	once	TGTGCCAGCAGCTTGGGGGGACTAGCGAAGAGCACAGATACGCAGTATTTT	CASSLGGLAKSTDTQYF
TRBV7-2	TRBJ2-1	17	-	-	TGTGCCAGCAGCTTATTCCGGAGCGGAAGCTCCTACAATGAGCAGTTCTTC	CASSLFRSGSSYNEQFF
TRBV7-2	TRBJ2-3	15	-	-	TGTGCCAGCAGCCCCCTGGCGGGGAGCACAGATACGCAGTATTTT	CASSPLAGSTDTQYF
TRBV19	TRBJ1-4	15	TRBD1	medium-sized	TGTGCCAGTAGTATGAAGACAGGGGGAAATGAAAAACTGTTTTTT	CASSMKTGGNEKLFF
TRBV11-2	TRBJ1-2	16	-	-	TGTGCCAGCAGCCCACTAGACACCCTAGCTAACTATGGCTACACCTTC	CASSPLDTLANYGYTF
TRBV10-3	TRBJ1-1	14	TRBD1	-	TGTGCCACCGTCCCTTCGACAGGGTACACTGAAGCTTTCTTT	CATVPSTGYTEAFF
TRBV6-5	TRBJ1-1	12	-	-	TGTGCCAGCATCAGGGGGAACACTGAAGCTTTCTTT	CASIRGNTEAFF
TRBV5-1	TRBJ2-3	17	TRBD2	-	TGCGCCAGCAGCTTCTACGGTAGCGGGACTAGCACAGATACGCAGTATTTT	CASSFYGSGTSTDTQYF
TRBV6-6	TRBJ1-2	14	-	few	TGTGCCAGCACCCACGGAGGGGCTGACTATGGCTACACCTTC	CASTHGGADYGYTF
TRBV6-2/TRBV6-3	TRBJ1-5	15	TRBD1	-	TGTGCCAGCAGTCCCCTGACAGGGATGGGCCAGCCCCAGCATTTT	CASSPLTGMGQPQHF
TRBV4-2	TRBJ1-2	15	TRBD1	few	TGTGCCAGCAGCTCTCGGGACAGGGGGCTGGATGGCTACACCTTC	CASSSRDRGLDGYTF
TRBV28	TRBJ2-1	16	-	-	TGTGCCACCCTCTGGAAAGGGCCTCAGGGTTACAATGAGCAGTTCTTC	CATLWKGPQGYNEQFF
TRBV27	TRBJ2-3	16	TRBD1	-	TGTGCCACTCAGAGGGTGGGGACAGGGTTAGGCGATACGCAGTATTTT	CATQRVGTGLGDTQYF
TRBV7-2	TRBJ2-3	15	TRBD2	-	TGTGCCAGCAGCTTGGGACTAGCTTACACAGATACGCAGTATTTT	CASSLGLAYTDTQYF
TRBV11-3	TRBJ2-3	19	-	-	TGTGCCAGCAGCTCCTGGGACAGGGGTCTAGCGGGAGCTCCAGATACGCAGTATTTT	CASSSWDRGLAGAPDTQYF
TRBV6-2/TRBV6-3	TRBJ2-2	16	-	few	TGTGCCAGCAGTTACGGTACCGCCTCTCAACACGGGGAGCTGTTTTTT	CASSYGTASQHGELFF
TRBV30	TRBJ1-6	12	-	-	TGTGCCTCCGGGGTCCTACGTTCACCCCTCCACTTT	CASGVLRSPLHF
TRBV28	TRBJ2-1	18	TRBD2	-	TGTGCCAGCAGTTCCAGTGGACTAGCGGGGGCGTCCTACAATGAGCAGTTCTTC	CASSSSGLAGASYNEQFF
TRBV19	TRBJ2-3	15	TRBD2	-	TGTGCCAGTAGTCCCGTAGCGGGGGGCACAGATACGCAGTATTTT	CASSPVAGGTDTQYF
TRBV19	TRBJ1-4	16	TRBD1	-	TGTGCCAGTAGAGACAGGGGGCATTCAACTAATGAAAAACTGTTTTTT	CASRDRGHSTNEKLFF
TRBV4-3	TRBJ1-1	14	-	-	TGCGCCAGCAGCCAAGTTTCAGGGGTCACTGAAGCTTTCTTT	CASSQVSGVTEAFF
TRBV9	TRBJ2-2	15	TRBD1	few	TGTGCCAGCAGCGTTGACTGGACAGGCGGCGGGGAGCTGTTTTTT	CASSVDWTGGGELFF
TRBV6-4	TRBJ2-2	17	TRBD1	-	TGTGCCAGCAGTGACTCCGACAGGGGGCTCGACACCGGGGAGCTGTTTTTT	CASSDSDRGLDTGELFF
TRBV5-1	TRBJ2-5	15	TRBD2	-	TGCGCCAGCAGCATCGGGACTAGCGTCGGGGAGACCCAGTACTTC	CASSIGTSVGETQYF
TRBV6-6	TRBJ1-2	16	TRBD1	-	TGTGCCAGCAGTTACTCAGGGGTGGACAGGGAGTATGGCTACACCTTC	CASSYSGVDREYGYTF
TRBV7-2	TRBJ2-2	17	-	-	TGTGCCAGCAGCTTAGTCGGTTACAGGTTGAACACCGGGGAGCTGTTTTTT	CASSLVGYRLNTGELFF
TRBV28	TRBJ2-7	15	TRBD1	-	TGTGCCAGCAGATCGACAGGGGGCAAGGGCTACGAGCAGTACTTC	CASRSTGGKGYEQYF
TRBV28	TRBJ2-2	17	TRBD1	-	TGTGCCAGCAGTACCCCACAGGGGGCAGTTAGCACCGGGGAGCTGTTTTTT	CASSTPQGAVSTGELFF
TRBV12-5	TRBJ1-1	15	-	-	TGTGCTAGTGGTCCCTTTCACAGGAGGGACACTGAAGCTTTCTTT	CASGPFHRRDTEAFF
TRBV7-2	TRBJ1-5	14	-	-	TGTGCCAGCAGCTTATACACCAGTAATCAGCCCCAGCATTTT	CASSLYTSNQPQHF
TRBV25-1	TRBJ1-1	11	-	-	TGTGCCAGCAGTCGTTACACTGAAGCTTTCTTT	CASSRYTEAFF
TRBV2	TRBJ2-7	14	TRBD2	-	TGTGCCAGCAGTTCGGGACTAGCGGGAGCAAAGCAGTACTTC	CASSSGLAGAKQYF
TRBV11-3	TRBJ2-5	15	TRBD1	-	TGTGCCAGCAGCTCCGGGACAGGGGCCCAAGAGACCCAGTACTTC	CASSSGTGAQETQYF
TRBV29-1	TRBJ1-6	13	TRBD1	-	TGCAGCGTTGGTGACAGGGGGGATTCACCCCTCCACTTT	CSVGDRGDSPLHF
TRBV27	TRBJ2-2	15	TRBD1	-	TGTGCCAGTCATACCGACAGGGCGAACACCGGGGAGCTGTTTTTT	CASHTDRANTGELFF